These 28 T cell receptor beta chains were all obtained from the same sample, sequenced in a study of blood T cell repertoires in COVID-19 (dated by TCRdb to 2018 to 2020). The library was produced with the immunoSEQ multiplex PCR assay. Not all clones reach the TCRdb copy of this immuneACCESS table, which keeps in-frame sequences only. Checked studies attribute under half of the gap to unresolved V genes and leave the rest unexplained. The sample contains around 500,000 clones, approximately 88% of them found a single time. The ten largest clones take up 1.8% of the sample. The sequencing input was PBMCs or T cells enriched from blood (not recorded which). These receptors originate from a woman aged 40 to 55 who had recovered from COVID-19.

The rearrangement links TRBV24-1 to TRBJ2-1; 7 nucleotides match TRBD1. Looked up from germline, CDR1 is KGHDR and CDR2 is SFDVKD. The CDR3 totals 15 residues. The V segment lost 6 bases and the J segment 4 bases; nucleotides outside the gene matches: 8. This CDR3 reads CATSKSGTVYNEQFF. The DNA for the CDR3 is TGTGCCACCAGTAAATCCGGGACAGTGTACAATGAGCAGTTCTTC.

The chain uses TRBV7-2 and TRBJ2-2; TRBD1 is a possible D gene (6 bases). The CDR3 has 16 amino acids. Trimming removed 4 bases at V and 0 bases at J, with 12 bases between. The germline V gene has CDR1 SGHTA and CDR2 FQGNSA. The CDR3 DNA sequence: TGTGCCAGCAGCTCCCAGGGGATGTCGAACACCGGGGAGCTGTTTTTT. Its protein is CASSSQGMSNTGELFF.

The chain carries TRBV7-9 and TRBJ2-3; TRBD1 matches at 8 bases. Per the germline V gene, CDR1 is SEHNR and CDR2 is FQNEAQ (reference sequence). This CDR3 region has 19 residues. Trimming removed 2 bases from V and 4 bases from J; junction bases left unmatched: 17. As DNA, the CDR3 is TGTGCCAGCAGCTTAAGTGGGGGACAGGAGTCCCTCCGCGCAGATACGCAGTATTTT. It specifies CASSLSGGQESLRADTQYF. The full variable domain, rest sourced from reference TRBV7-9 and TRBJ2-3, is DTGVSQNPRHKITKRGQNVTFRCDPISEHNRLYWYRQTLGQGPEFLTYFQNEAQLEKSRLLSDRFSAERPKGSFSTLEIQRTEQGDSAMYLCASSLSGGQESLRADTQYFGPGTRLTVL.

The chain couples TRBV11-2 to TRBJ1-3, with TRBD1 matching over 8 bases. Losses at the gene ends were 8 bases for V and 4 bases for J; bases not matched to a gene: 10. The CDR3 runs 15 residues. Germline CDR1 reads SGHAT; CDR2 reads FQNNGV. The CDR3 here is CASRAETGAGNTIYF. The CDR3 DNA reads TGTGCCAGCCGGGCCGAGACAGGGGCAGGAAACACCATATATTTT.

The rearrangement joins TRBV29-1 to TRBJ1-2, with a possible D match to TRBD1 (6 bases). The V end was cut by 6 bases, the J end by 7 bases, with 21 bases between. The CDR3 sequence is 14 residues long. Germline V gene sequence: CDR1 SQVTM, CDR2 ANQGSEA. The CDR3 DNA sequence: TGCAGCGTGGCCTGGACTCAGGGGATAGGTGGCTACACCTTC. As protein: CSVAWTQGIGGYTF.

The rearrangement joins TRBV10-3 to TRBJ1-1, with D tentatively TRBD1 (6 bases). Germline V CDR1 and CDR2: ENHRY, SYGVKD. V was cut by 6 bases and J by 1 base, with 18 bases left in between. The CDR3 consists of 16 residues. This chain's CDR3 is CAIRLEGQPKNTEAFF. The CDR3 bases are TGTGCCATCAGGTTAGAGGGACAACCCAAGAACACTGAAGCTTTCTTT.

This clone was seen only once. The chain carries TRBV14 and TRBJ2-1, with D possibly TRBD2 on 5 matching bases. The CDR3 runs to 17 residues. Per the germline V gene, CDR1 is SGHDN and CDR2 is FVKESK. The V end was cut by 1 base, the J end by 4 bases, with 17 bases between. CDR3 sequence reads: CASSQVTWERRYNEQFF. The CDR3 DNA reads TGTGCCAGCAGCCAAGTCACATGGGAGCGTCGGTACAATGAGCAGTTCTTC. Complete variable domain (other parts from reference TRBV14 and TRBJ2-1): EAGVTQFPSHSVIEKGQTVTLRCDPISGHDNLYWYRRVMGKEIKFLLHFVKESKQDESGMPNNRFLAERTGGTYSTLKVQPAELEDSGVYFCASSQVTWERRYNEQFFGPGTRLTVL.

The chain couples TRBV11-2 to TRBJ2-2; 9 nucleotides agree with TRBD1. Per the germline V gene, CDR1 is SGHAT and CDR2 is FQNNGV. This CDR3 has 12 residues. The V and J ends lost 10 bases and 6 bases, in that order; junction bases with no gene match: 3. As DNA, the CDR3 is TGTGCCATGGGGACAGGGTCCGGGGAGCTGTTTTTT. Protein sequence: CAMGTGSGELFF.

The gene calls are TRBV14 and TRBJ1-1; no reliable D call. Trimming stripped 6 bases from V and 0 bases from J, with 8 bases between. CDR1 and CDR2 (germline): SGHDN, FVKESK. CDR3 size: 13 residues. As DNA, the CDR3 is TGTGCCAGCAGGGGAGACATGAACACTGAAGCTTTCTTT. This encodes CASRGDMNTEAFF.

The CDR3 loop reads CASSRLRGGTYYGYTF. The CDR3 region has the DNA TGTGCCAGCAGCCGGCTCAGAGGGGGTACGTACTATGGCTACACCTTC. The V and J genes are TRBV3-1 (or the pseudogene TRBV3-2) and TRBJ1-2; weak D call: TRBD1 (6 bases). The CDR3 is made up of 16 amino acids. CDR1 and CDR2 (germline): LGHDT, YNNKEL (reference sequence). The ends were cut back, 4 bases at V and 3 bases at J, with 18 bases in the middle.

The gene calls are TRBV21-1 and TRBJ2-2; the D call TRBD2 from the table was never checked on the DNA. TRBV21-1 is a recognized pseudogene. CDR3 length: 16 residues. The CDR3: CASSKEDYLNTGELFF. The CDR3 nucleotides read TGTGCCAGCAGCAAAGAGGACTATTTGAACACCGGGGAGCTGTTTTTT.

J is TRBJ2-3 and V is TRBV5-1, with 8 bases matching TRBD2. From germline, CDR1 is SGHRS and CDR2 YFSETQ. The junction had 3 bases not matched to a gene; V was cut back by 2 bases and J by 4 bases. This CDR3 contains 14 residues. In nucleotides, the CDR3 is TGCGCCAGCAGCTTAGCGGGAGTCCCAGATACGCAGTATTTT. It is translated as CASSLAGVPDTQYF.

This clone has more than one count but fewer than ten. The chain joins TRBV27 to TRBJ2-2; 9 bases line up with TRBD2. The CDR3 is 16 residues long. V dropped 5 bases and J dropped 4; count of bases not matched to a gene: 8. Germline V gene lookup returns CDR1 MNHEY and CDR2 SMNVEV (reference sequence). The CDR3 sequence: CASSPKGTSPTGELFF. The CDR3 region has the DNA TGTGCCAGCAGTCCGAAGGGGACTAGCCCCACCGGGGAGCTGTTTTTT.

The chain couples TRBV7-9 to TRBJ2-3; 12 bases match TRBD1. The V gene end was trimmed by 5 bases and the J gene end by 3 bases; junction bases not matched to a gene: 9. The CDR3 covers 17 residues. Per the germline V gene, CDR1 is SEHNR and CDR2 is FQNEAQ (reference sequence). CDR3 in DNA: TGTGCCAGCAGCCTAGGGGGGACAGGGGGCGCGACAGATACGCAGTATTTT. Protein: CASSLGGTGGATDTQYF.

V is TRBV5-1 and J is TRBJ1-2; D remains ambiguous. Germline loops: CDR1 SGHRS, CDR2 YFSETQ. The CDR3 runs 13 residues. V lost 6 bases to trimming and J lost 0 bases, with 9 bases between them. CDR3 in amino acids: CASTVQPNYGYTF. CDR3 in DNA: TGCGCCAGCACGGTCCAACCTAACTATGGCTACACCTTC.

Here the CDR3 reads CASSQGGLSNQPQHF. The CDR3, as DNA: TGCGCCAGCAGCCAAGGGGGGCTGAGCAATCAGCCCCAGCATTTT. The V gene is TRBV4-3, the J gene TRBJ1-5, with a tentative D call TRBD1 (6 bases). V lost 1 base to trimming and J lost 1 base, with 8 bases between them. Germline V gene sequence: CDR1 LGHNA, CDR2 YSLEER. The CDR3 contains 15 residues.

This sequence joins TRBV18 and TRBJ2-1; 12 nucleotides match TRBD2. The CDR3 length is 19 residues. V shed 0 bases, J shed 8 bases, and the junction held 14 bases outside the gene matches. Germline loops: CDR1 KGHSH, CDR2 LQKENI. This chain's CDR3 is CASSPPHDSSGRASDEQFF. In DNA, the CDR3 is TGTGCCAGCTCACCACCCCACGATTCTAGCGGGAGGGCCTCGGATGAGCAGTTCTTC.

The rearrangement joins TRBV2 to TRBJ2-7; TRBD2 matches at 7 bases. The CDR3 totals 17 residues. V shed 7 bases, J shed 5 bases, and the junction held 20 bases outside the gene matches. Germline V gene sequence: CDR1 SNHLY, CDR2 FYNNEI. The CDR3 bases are TGTGCCAGCATCACCAGGCTCGGCTGGGAGGGCGGCGACGAGCAGTACTTC. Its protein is CASITRLGWEGGDEQYF.

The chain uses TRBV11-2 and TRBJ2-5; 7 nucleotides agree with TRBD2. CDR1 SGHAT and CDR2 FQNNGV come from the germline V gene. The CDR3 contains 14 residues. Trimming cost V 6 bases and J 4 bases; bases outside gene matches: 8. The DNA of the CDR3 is TGTGCCAGCAGACCAGTGGGGGGGAGAGAGACCCAGTACTTC. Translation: CASRPVGGRETQYF.

This chain's CDR3 is CASSFQTGGTNEKLFF. The DNA for the CDR3 is TGTGCCAGCAGTTTTCAGACGGGTGGAACTAATGAAAAACTGTTTTTT. The chain joins TRBV27 to TRBJ1-4; D not resolved. This CDR3 comprises 16 residues. Germline CDR1 is MNHEY and CDR2 is SMNVEV (reference sequence). The V and J ends lost 3 bases and 1 base respectively, with 12 bases between them.

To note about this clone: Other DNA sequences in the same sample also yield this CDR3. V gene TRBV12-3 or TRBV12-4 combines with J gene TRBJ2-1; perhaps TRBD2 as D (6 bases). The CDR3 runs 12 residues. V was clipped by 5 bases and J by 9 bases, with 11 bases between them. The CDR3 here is CASSPGLLEQFF. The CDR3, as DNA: TGTGCCAGCAGTCCGGGACTTCTTGAGCAGTTCTTC.

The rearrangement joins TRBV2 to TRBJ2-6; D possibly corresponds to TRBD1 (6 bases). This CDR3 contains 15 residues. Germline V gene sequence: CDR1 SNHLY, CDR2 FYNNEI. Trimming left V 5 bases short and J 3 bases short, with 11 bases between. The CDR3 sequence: CASSKQGFGANVLTF. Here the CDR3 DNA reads TGTGCCAGCAGTAAACAGGGCTTTGGGGCCAACGTCCTGACTTTC.

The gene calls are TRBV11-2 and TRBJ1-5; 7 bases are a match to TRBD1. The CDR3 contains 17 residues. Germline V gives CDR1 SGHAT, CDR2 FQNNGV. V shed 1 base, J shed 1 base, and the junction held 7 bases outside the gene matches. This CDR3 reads CASSLGQGQFSNQPQHF. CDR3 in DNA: TGTGCCAGCAGCTTAGGGCAGGGACAGTTCAGCAATCAGCCCCAGCATTTT.

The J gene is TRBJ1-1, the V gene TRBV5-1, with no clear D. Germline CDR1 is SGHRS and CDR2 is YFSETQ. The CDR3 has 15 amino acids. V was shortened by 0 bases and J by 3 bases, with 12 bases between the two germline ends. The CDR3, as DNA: TGCGCCAGCAGCTTGGACGAGGGTCGAGACACTGAAGCTTTCTTT. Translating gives CASSLDEGRDTEAFF.

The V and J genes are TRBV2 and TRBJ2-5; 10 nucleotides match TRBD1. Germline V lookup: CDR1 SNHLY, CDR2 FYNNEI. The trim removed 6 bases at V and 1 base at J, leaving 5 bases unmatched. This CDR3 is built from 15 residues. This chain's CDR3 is CASREGQGTQETQYF. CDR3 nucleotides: TGTGCCAGCAGGGAGGGACAGGGGACCCAAGAGACCCAGTACTTC.

CDR3 nucleotides: TGTGCCAGTAGTGCACAACAGGGGGCCGGTGAAAAACTGTTTTTT. Its protein product is CASSAQQGAGEKLFF. V and J are TRBV19 and TRBJ1-4; 9 bases match TRBD1. CDR3 length: 15 residues. Germline V gene data show CDR1 as LNHDA and CDR2 as SQIVND (reference sequence). Trimming removed 5 bases from V and 7 bases from J; junction bases left unmatched: 8.

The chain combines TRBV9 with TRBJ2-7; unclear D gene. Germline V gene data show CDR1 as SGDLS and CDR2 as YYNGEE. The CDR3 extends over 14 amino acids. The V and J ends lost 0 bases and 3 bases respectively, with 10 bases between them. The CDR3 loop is CASSVGQARYEQYF. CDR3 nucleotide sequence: TGTGCCAGCAGCGTAGGGCAGGCCCGCTACGAGCAGTACTTC. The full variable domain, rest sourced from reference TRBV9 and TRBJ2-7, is DSGVTQTPKHLITATGQRVTLRCSPRSGDLSVYWYQQSLDQGLQFLIQYYNGEERAKGNILERFSAQQFPDLHSELNLSSLELGDSALYFCASSVGQARYEQYFGPGTRLTVT.

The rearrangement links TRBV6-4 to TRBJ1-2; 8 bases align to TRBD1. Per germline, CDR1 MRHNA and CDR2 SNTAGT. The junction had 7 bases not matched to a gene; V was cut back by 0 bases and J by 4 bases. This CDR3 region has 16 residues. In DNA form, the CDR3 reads TGTGCCAGCAGTGACTCTAGGCAGGGGGCTACCTATGGCTACACCTTC. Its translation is CASSDSRQGATYGYTF.